This T cell receptor (beta chain) is drawn from a study of blood T cell repertoires in COVID-19. Study-wide context: Acute and convalescent COVID-19 samples came from the United States, Italy and Spain.

In this sample, this clone turned up a few times. Sequenced by immunoSEQ multiplex PCR; TCRdb stores in-frame clones only, minus some. The sample gives approximately 51,000 clones, around 83% of which show up once; over 4.5% is in the top ten. The V gene end was trimmed by 5 bases and the J gene end by 5 bases; junction bases not matched to a gene: 6. Per the germline V gene, CDR1 is SGHRS and CDR2 is YFSETQ. This CDR3 has 15 residues. This sequence joins TRBV5-1 and TRBJ2-2, with 10 nucleotides matching TRBD2. The source material was peripheral blood. The source is a man aged 35 to 55 with active COVID-19. This CDR3 reads CASRLLAGSTGELFF. CDR3 in DNA: TGCGCCAGCAGGTTACTAGCGGGGAGTACCGGGGAGCTGTTTTTT.